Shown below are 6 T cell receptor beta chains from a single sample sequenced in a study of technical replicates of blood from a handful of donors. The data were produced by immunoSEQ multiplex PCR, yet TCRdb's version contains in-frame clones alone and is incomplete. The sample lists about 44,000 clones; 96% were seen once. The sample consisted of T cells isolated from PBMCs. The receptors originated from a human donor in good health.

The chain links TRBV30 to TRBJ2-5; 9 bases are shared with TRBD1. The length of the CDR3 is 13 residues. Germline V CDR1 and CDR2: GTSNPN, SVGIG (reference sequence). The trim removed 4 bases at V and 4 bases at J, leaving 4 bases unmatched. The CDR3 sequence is CAWTLDRGETQYF. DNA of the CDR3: TGTGCCTGGACCTTGGACAGGGGAGAGACCCAGTACTTC.

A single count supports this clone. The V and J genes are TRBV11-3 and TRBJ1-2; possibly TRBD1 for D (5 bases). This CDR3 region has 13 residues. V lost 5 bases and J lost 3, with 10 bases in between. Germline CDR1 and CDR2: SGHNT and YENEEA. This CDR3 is CASSVDSDYGYTF. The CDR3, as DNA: TGTGCCAGCAGCGTTGACAGTGACTATGGCTACACCTTC.

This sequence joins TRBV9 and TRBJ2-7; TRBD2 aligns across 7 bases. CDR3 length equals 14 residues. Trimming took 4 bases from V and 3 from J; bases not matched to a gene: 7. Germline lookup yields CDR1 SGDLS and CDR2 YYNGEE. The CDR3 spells CASSSGLVGYEQYF. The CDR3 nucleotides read TGTGCCAGCAGCTCTGGACTAGTAGGCTACGAGCAGTACTTC.

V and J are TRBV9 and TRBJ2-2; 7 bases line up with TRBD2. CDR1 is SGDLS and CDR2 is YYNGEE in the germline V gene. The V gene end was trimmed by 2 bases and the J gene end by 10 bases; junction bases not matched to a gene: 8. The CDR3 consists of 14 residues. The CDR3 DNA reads TGTGCCAGCAGCGTCTGGGGGGGAGAAGAGGAGCTGTTTTTT. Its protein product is CASSVWGGEEELFF.

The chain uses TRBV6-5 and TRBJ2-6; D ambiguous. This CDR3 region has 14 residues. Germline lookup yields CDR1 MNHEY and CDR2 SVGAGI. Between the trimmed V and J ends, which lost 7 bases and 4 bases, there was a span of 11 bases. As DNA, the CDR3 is TGTGCCAGCACCTCAGGCTCCGGGGCCAACGTCCTGACTTTC. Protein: CASTSGSGANVLTF.

The CDR3 protein is CASSFGQVYGYTF. As DNA, the CDR3 is TGTGCCAGCAGCTTCGGACAGGTCTATGGCTACACCTTC. V usage is TRBV9 and J usage is TRBJ1-2; the match to TRBD1 covers 7 bases. Germline V CDR1 and CDR2: SGDLS, YYNGEE. The CDR3 runs 13 residues. The trim removed 4 bases at V and 4 bases at J, leaving 4 bases unmatched.